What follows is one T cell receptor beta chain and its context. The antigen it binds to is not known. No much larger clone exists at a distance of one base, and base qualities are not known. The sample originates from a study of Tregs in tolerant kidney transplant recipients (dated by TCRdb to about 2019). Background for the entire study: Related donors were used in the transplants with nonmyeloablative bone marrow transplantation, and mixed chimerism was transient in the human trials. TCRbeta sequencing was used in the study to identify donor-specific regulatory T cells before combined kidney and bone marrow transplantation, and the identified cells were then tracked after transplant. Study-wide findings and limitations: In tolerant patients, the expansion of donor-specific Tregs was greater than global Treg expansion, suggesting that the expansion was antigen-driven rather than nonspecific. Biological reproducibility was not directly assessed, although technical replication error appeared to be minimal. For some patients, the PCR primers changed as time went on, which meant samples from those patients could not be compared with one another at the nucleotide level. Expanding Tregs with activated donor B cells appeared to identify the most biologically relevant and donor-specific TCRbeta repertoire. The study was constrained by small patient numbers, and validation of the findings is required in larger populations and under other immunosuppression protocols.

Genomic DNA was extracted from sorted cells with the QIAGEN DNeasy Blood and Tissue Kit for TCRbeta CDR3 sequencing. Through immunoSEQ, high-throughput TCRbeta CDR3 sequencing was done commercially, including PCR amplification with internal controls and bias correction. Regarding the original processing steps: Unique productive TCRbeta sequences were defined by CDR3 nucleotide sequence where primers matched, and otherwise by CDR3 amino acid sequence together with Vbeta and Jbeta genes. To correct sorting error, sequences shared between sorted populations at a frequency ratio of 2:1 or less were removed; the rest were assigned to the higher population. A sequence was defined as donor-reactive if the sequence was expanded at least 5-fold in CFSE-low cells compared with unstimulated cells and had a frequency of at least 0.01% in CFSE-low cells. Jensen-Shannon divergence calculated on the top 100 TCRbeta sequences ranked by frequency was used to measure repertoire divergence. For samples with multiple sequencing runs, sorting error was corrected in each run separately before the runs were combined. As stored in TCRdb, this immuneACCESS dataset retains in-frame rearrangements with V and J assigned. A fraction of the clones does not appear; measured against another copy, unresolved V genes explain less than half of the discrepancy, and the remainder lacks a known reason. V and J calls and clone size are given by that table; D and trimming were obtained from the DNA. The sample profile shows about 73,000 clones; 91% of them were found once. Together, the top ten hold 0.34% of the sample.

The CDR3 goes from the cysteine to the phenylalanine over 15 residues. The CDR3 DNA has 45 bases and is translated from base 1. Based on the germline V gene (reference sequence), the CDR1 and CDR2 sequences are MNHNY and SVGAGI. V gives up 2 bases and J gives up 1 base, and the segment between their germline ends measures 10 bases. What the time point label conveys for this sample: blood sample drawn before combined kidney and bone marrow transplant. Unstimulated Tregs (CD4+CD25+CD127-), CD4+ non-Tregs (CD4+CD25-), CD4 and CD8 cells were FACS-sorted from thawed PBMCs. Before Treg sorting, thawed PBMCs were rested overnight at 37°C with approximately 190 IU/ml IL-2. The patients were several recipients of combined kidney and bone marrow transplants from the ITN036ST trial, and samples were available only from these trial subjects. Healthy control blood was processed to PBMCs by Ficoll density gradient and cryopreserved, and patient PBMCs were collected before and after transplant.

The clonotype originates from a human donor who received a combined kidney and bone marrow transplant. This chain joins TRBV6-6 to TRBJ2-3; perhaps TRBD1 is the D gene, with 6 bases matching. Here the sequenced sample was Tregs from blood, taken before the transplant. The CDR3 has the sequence CASSYGSGGTDTQYF. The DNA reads TGTGCCAGCAGTTACGGTTCAGGGGGCACAGATACGCAGTATTTT.